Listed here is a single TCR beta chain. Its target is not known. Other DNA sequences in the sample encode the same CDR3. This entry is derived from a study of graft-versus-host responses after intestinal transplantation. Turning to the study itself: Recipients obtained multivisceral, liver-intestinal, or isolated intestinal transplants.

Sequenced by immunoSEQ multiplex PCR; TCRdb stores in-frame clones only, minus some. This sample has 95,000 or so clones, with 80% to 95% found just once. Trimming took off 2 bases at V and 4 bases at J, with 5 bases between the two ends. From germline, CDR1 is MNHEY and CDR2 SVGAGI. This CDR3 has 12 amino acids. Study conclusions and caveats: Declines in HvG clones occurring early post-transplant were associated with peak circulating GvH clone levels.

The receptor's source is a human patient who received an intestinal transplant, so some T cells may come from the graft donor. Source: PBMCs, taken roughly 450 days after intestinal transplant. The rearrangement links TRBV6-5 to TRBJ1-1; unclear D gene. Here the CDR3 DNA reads TGTGCCAGCAGTTACGGCAGCACTGAAGCTTTCTTT. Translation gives CASSYGSTEAFF.